This T cell receptor (beta chain) came from a study of shared clonotypes between healthy human individuals. About the research overall: The people who gave samples were two women and a few men aged 18 to 49.

Regarding this clone: Its target is unknown.

V lost 6 bases to trimming and J lost 7 bases; unmatched junction nucleotides: 7. CDR1 MNHNS and CDR2 SASEGT come from the germline V gene. The CDR3 has 14 amino acids. Measured with immunoSEQ multiplex PCR; TCRdb has only the in-frame clones, and not every one. The sample carries some 500,000 clones, approximately 95% recorded once. Study-wide results and caveats: Clonotype sharing among donors likely depends on sequencing depth. Large sequencing depth failed to make sorted-subset sequencing complete, rarefaction showed.

This clonotype was obtained from a woman in her thirties in good health. The rearrangement joins TRBV6-1 to TRBJ2-7; 12 nucleotides line up with TRBD1. What was sequenced was naive CD4+ T cells sorted from blood. Subset described: CD45RA+ positively selected. The CDR3 nucleotides are TGTGCCAGCAGGCCGGGACAGGGGGCGGGAGAGCAGTACTTC. As protein: CASRPGQGAGEQYF.